The clone carrying this T cell receptor (beta chain) was counted only a few times. Its antigen is undetermined. The CDR3 contains 16 residues. Trimming removed 0 bases from V and 4 bases from J, with 18 bases in between. The germline V gene has CDR1 SQVTM and CDR2 ANQGSEA. The data stem from a study of ipilimumab plus nivolumab after autologous stem cell transplantation. Checkpoint therapy with ipilimumab 1 mg/kg began 14 to 28 days after transplant. Through week 26, nivolumab 3 mg/kg IV was given weeks 1, 4, 7, 10, then biweekly. Findings and limits, study-wide: Authors suggest TCR repertoire, Treg phenotype and gut microbiota support further study.

Generated by immunoSEQ multiplex PCR, the TCRdb table keeps only in-frame clones and is missing some. The profile shows roughly 11,000 clones, 69% of them singletons. The sequence was obtained from a male donor with diffuse large B-cell lymphoma. V usage is TRBV29-1 and J usage is TRBJ1-1; D not resolved. The material sequenced was PBMCs, taken in a trial of ipilimumab plus nivolumab as post-transplant consolidation. CDR3 amino acids: CSVEDGQAFGGTEAFF. The CDR3 bases are TGCAGCGTTGAAGATGGGCAGGCCTTTGGAGGCACTGAAGCTTTCTTT. Filled out from reference TRBV29-1 and TRBJ1-1, the complete variable domain reads SAVISQKPSRDICQRGTSLTIQCQVDSQVTMMFWYRQQPGQSLTLIATANQGSEATYESGFVIDKFPISRPNLTFSTLTVSNMSPEDSSIYLCSVEDGQAFGGTEAFFGQGTRLTVV.